Shown below are 11 T cell receptor beta chains from a single sample sequenced in a study of technical replicates of blood from several donors (dated by TCRdb to about 2017). Library preparation employed the immunoSEQ multiplex PCR assay. TCRdb mirrors the immuneACCESS table, restricted to in-frame sequences. Some clones are absent from its copies; in checked studies, under half trace to an unresolved V gene, and the reason for the others is unknown. In this sample the table shows tens of thousands of clones, around 95% of which occur a single time. The ten top clones hold roughly 0.36% of the sample. Sample: T cells isolated from PBMCs. These receptor sequences come from a human donor in good health.

The chain couples TRBV6-1 to TRBJ1-5; D is uncertain. V was shortened by 6 bases and J by 7 bases, with 13 bases between the two germline ends. Looked up from germline, CDR1 is MNHNS and CDR2 is SASEGT. The CDR3 runs to 13 residues. CDR3 nucleotides: TGTGCCAGCAGAAGCAGGATTGGACAGCCCCAGCATTTT. Translated: CASRSRIGQPQHF.

This chain joins TRBV6-1 and TRBJ1-2; D not certain. Germline V CDR1 and CDR2: MNHNS, SASEGT. The CDR3 sequence is 11 residues long. The ends were cut back, 9 bases at V and 7 bases at J, with 12 bases in the middle. CDR3 DNA sequence: TGTGCCAGTAATGGAGTGAGTGGCTACACCTTC. It codes for CASNGVSGYTF.

The chain carries TRBV18 and TRBJ1-5, with D tentatively TRBD1 (6 bases). The V end was cut by 3 bases, the J end by 3 bases, with 15 bases between. Per germline, CDR1 KGHSH and CDR2 LQKENI. CDR3 size: 16 residues. Here the CDR3 reads CASSPRGRDNNQPQHF. The CDR3 nucleotides read TGTGCCAGCTCACCGCGAGGGAGGGACAACAATCAGCCCCAGCATTTT.

The rearrangement joins TRBV18 to TRBJ2-6; 10 bases map to TRBD2. The CDR3 is made up of 17 amino acids. The germline V gene encodes CDR1 KGHSH and CDR2 LQKENI. Trimming at V came to 4 bases and at J to 10 bases, leaving 13 bases not matched to a gene. CDR3 nucleotide sequence: TGTGCCAGCTCACGAGGGACTAGCGCGTCTACCATAAACGTCCTGACTTTC. Protein product: CASSRGTSASTINVLTF.

The chain carries TRBV5-5 and TRBJ1-1; TRBD1 matches at 7 bases. V was clipped by 4 bases and J by 5 bases; unmatched bases: 8. The length of the CDR3 is 14 residues. CDR1 and CDR2 (germline): SGHKS, YYEKEE (reference sequence). The DNA for the CDR3 is TGTGCCAGCAGCCCCCAGACAGGGTTGACTGAAGCTTTCTTT. Translation gives CASSPQTGLTEAFF.

This sequence joins TRBV10-3 and TRBJ1-3; D not certain. CDR1 is ENHRY, CDR2 SYGVKD, per germline. The length of the CDR3 is 16 residues. V was clipped by 0 bases and J by 3 bases, with 12 bases between them. As DNA, the CDR3 is TGTGCCATCAGTGAGTCGATGTGGGCTGATGGAAACACCATATATTTT. Translation gives CAISESMWADGNTIYF.

This sequence joins TRBV2 and TRBJ2-1; 9 positions agree with TRBD1. The CDR3 is made up of 16 amino acids. The germline V gene encodes CDR1 SNHLY and CDR2 FYNNEI. V shed 0 bases and J 6 bases; nucleotides not matched to a gene: 6. The CDR3 DNA reads TGTGCCAGCAGTGAAGCTCCCGGGACAGGGTTCAATGAGCAGTTCTTC. Protein sequence: CASSEAPGTGFNEQFF.

The rearrangement uses TRBV29-1 and TRBJ1-3; the D is unclear. From germline, CDR1 is SQVTM and CDR2 ANQGSEA. Trimming removed 2 bases from V and 3 bases from J, with 11 bases in between. This CDR3 region has 14 residues. The CDR3 loop is CSVESGEDGNTIYF. DNA for the CDR3: TGCAGCGTTGAATCGGGAGAAGATGGAAACACCATATATTTT.

V is TRBV2 and J is TRBJ1-1, with D maybe TRBD1 (5 bases). Trimming removed 3 bases at V and 2 bases at J, with 13 bases between. Germline V gene sequence: CDR1 SNHLY, CDR2 FYNNEI. CDR3 length equals 15 residues. The CDR3 coding sequence is TGTGCCAGCAGTGATTGGACAAAGAGAAACACTGAAGCTTTCTTT. Translation: CASSDWTKRNTEAFF. Drawing the rest from reference TRBV2 and TRBJ1-1, the complete variable domain is EPEVTQTPSHQVTQMGQEVILRCVPISNHLYFYWYRQILGQKVEFLVSFYNNEISEKSEIFDDQFSVERPDGSNFTLKIRSTKLEDSAMYFCASSDWTKRNTEAFFGQGTRLTVV.

The rearrangement uses TRBV4-3 and TRBJ2-7; the D gene is possibly TRBD1 (5 bases). The germline V gene has CDR1 LGHNA and CDR2 YSLEER. This CDR3 spans 14 amino acids. V was cut by 2 bases and J by 2 bases, with 10 bases left in between. In DNA form, the CDR3 reads TGCGCCAGCAGCCAAAATCAGGGAACCTACGAGCAGTACTTC. Protein sequence: CASSQNQGTYEQYF.

The chain uses TRBV7-8 and TRBJ2-7, with D perhaps TRBD1 (5 bases). From germline, CDR1 is SGHVS and CDR2 FQNEAQ. The CDR3 covers 15 residues. With 3 bases removed from V and 0 bases from J, the gap between germline ends came to 12 bases. The CDR3 DNA is TGTGCCAGCAGCTTGGCCGTTGGGGCCTCCTACGAGCAGTACTTC. It yields the protein CASSLAVGASYEQYF.